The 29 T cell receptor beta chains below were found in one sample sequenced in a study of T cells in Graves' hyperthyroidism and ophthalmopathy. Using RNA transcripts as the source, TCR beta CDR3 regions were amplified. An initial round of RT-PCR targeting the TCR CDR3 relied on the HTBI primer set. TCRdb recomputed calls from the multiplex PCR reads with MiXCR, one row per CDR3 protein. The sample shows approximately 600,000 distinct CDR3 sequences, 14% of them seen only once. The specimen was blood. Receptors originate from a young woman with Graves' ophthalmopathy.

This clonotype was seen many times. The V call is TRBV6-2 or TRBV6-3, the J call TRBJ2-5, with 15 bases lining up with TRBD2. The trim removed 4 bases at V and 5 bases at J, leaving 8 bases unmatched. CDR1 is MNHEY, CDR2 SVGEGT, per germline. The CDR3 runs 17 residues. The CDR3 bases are TGTGCCAGCAGTTCTGGGACTAGCGGGAGGTTGGGGGAGACCCAGTACTTC. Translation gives CASSSGTSGRLGETQYF.

The CDR3 nucleotides are TGTGCCAGCAGTTTAGTGGGAGCATCCTACAATGAGCAGTTCTTC. Amino acids: CASSLVGASYNEQFF. The chain has TRBV27 and TRBJ2-1; D perhaps matches TRBD2 (5 bases). V was clipped by 2 bases and J by 1 base, with 9 bases between them. The V gene's germline CDR1 is MNHEY and CDR2 SMNVEV (reference sequence). The CDR3 contains 15 residues.

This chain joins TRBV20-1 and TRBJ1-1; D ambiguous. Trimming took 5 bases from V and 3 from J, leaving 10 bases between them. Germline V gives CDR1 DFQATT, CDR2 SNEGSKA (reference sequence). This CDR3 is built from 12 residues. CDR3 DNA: TGCAGTGCTCCAAGTGGGGACACTGAAGCTTTCTTT. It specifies CSAPSGDTEAFF.

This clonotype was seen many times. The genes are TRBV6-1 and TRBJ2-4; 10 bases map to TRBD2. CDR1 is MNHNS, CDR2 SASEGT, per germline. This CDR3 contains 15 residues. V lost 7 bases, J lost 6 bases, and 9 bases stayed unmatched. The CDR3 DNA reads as TGTGCCAGCACCCCTAGCGGGAGTGATGGAAACATTCAGTACTTC. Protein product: CASTPSGSDGNIQYF.

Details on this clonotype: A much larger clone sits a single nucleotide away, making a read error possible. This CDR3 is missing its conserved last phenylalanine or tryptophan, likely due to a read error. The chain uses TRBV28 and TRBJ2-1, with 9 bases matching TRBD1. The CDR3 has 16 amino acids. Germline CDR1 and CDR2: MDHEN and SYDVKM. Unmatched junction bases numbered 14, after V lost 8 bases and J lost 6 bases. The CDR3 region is CASGPRGQGWSNEQFL. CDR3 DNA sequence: TGTGCCAGCGGACCCCGGGGACAGGGTTGGAGCAATGAGCAGTTCCTC.

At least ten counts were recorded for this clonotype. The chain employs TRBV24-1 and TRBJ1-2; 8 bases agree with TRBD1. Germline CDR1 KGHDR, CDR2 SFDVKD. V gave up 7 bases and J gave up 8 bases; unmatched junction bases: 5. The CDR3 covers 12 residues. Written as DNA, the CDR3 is TGTGCCACCAGCCCTACAGGGGGAGGCTACACCTTC. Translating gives CATSPTGGGYTF.

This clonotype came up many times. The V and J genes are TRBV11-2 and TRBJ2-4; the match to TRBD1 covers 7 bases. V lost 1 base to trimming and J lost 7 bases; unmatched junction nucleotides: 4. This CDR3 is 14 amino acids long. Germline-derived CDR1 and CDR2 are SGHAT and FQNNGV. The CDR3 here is CASSLGGQTNIQYF. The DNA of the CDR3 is TGTGCCAGCAGCTTAGGGGGACAGACTAACATTCAGTACTTC.

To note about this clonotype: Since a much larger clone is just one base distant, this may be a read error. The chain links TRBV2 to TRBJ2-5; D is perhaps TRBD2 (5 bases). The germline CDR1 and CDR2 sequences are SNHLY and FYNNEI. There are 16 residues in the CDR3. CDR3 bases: TGTGCCAGCAGTAAAGCCCTACTAGTTATTGGAAAGACCCAGTACTTC. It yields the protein CASSKALLVIGKTQYF.

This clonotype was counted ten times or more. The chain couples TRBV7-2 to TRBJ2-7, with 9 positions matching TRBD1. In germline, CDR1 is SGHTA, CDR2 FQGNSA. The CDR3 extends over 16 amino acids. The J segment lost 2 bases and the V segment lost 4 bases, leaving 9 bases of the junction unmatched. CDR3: CASSSQGALTAYEQYF. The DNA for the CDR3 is TGTGCCAGCAGCTCACAGGGGGCTTTAACGGCCTACGAGCAGTACTTC.

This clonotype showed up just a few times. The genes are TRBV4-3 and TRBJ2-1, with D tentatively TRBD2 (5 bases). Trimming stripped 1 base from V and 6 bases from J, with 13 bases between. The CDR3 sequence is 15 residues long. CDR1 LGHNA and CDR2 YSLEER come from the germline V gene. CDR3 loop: CASSQASGVINEQFF. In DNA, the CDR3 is TGCGCCAGCAGCCAAGCAAGCGGTGTCATCAATGAGCAGTTCTTC.

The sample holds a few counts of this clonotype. The DNA of the CDR3 is TGTGCCAGCAGCGAGACGTGGGCAACTAATGAAAAACTGTTTTTT. Protein sequence: CASSETWATNEKLFF. The J gene is TRBJ1-4, the V gene TRBV27; D is uncertain. The CDR3 runs 15 residues. The ends were cut back, 6 bases at V and 0 bases at J, with 11 bases in the middle. Germline values: CDR1 MNHEY, CDR2 SMNVEV (reference sequence).

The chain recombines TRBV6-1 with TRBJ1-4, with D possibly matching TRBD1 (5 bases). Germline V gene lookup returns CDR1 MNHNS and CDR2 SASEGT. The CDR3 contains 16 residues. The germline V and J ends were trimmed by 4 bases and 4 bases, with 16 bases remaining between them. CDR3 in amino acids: CASSALSGTGNEKLFF. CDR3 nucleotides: TGTGCCAGCAGTGCACTATCCGGGACGGGTAATGAAAAACTGTTTTTT.

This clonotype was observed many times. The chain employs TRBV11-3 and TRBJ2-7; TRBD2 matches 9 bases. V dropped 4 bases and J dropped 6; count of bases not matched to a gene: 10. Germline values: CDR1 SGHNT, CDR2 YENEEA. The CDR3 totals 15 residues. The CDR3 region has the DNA TGTGCCAGCAGCTCCTTAGCGGGAGCCCCCGCCGAGCAGTACTTC. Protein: CASSSLAGAPAEQYF.

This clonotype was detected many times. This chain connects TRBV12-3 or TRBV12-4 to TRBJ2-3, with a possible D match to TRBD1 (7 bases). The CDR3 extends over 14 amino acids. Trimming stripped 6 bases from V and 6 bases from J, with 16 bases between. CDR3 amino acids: CASRGGAGLDTQYF. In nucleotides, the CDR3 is TGTGCCAGCAGAGGGGGCGCGGGACTGGATACGCAGTATTTT.

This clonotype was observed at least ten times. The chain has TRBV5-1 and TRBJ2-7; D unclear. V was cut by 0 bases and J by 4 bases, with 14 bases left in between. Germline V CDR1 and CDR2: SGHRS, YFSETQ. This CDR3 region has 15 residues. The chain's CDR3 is CASSLGFGREYEQYF. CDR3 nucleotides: TGCGCCAGCAGCTTGGGGTTCGGAAGAGAGTACGAGCAGTACTTC.

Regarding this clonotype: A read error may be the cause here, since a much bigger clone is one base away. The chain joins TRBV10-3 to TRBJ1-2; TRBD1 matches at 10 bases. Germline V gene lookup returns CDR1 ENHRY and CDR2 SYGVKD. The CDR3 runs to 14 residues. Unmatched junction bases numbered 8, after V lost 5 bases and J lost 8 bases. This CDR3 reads CAISPRDRGRGYTF. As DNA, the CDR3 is TGTGCCATCAGTCCCCGGGACAGGGGACGAGGCTACACCTTC.

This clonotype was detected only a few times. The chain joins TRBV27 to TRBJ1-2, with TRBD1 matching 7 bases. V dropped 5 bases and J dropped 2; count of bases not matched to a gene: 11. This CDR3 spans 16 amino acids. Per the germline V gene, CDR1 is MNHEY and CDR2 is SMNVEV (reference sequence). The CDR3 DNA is TGTGCCAGCAGTCTAACTCAGACAGGGATCAACTATGGCTACACCTTC. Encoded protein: CASSLTQTGINYGYTF.

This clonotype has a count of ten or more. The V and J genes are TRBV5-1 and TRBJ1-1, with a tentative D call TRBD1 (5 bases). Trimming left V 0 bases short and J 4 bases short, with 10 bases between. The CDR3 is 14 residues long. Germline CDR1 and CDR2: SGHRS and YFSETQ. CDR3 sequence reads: CASSLAERGTEAFF. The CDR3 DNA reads TGCGCCAGCAGCTTGGCCGAAAGGGGCACTGAAGCTTTCTTT.

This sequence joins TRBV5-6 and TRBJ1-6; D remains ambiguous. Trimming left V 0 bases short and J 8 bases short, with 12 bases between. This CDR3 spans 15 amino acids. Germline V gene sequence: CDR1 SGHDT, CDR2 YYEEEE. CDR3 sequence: CASSLGPGYDSPLHF. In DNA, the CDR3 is TGTGCCAGCAGCTTGGGTCCGGGGTACGATTCACCCCTCCACTTT.

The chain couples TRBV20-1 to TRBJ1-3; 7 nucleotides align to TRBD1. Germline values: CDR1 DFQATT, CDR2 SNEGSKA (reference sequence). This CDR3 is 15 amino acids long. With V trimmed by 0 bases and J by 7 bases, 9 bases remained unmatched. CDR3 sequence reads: CSARETGRLLNTIYF. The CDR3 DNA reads TGCAGTGCTAGAGAGACAGGGAGGCTTCTTAACACCATATATTTT.

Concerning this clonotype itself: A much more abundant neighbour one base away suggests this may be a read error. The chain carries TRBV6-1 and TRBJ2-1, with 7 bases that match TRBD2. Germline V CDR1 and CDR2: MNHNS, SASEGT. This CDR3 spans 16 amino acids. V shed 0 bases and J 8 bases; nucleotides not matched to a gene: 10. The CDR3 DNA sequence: TGTGCCAGCAGTGAAGCCACTATGGCGGGAGCGTATGAGCAGTTCTTC. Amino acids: CASSEATMAGAYEQFF.

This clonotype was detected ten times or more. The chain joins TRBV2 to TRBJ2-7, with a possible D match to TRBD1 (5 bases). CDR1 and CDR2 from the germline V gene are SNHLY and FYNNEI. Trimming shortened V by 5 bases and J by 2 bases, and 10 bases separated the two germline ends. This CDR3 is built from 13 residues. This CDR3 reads CASSWGRTYEQYF. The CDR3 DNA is TGTGCCAGCAGTTGGGGCAGAACCTACGAGCAGTACTTC.

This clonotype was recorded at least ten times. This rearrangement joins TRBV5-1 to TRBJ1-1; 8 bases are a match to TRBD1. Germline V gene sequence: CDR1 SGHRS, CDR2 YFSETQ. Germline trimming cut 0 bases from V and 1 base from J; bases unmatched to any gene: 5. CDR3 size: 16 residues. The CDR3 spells CASSLDQGAPNTEAFF. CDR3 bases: TGCGCCAGCAGCTTGGATCAGGGGGCCCCGAACACTGAAGCTTTCTTT.

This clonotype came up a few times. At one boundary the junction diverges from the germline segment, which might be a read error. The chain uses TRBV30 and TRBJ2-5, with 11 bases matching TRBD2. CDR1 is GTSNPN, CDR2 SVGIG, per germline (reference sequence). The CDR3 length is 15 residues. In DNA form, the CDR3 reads TGTGCCTGGGGTGTTACTAGCGGGAGTACGGAGACCCAGTACTTC. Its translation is CAWGVTSGSTETQYF.

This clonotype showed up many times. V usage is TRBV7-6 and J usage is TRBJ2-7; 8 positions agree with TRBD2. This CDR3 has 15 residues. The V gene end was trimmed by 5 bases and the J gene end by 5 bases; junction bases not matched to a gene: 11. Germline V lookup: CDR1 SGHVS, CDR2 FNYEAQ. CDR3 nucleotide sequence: TGTGCCAGCAGCCCTCGGGTAGCGGGGATCCACGAGCAGTACTTC. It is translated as CASSPRVAGIHEQYF.

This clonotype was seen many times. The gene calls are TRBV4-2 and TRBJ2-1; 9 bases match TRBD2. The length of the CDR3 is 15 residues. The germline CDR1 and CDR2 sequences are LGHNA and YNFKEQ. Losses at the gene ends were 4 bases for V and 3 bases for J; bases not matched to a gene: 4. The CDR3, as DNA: TGTGCCAGCAGCCCTGGACTAGCGATCTACAATGAGCAGTTCTTC. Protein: CASSPGLAIYNEQFF.

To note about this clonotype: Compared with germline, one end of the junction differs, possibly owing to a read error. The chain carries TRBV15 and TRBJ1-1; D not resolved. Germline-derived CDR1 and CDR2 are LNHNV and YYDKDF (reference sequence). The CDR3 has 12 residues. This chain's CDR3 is CGTSSPNTEAFF. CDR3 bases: TGTGGCACCAGCAGCCCTAACACTGAAGCTTTCTTT.

The CDR3 nucleotides read TGTGCCAGCAGCTTACGGGCAGGGGTTGCCAAAAACATTCAGTACTTC. Translating gives CASSLRAGVAKNIQYF. The chain combines TRBV7-3 with TRBJ2-4; possibly TRBD1 for D (6 bases). The CDR3 length is 16 residues. V lost 2 bases, J lost 1 base, and 12 bases lay in between. Germline loops: CDR1 SGHTA, CDR2 FQGTGA.

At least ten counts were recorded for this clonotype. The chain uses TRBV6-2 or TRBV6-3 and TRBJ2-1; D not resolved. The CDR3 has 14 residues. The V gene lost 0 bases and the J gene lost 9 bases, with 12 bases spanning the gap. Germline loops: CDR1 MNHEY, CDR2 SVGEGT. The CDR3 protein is CASSYSDQFPEQFF. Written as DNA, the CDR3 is TGTGCCAGCAGTTACTCCGACCAGTTCCCTGAGCAGTTCTTC.